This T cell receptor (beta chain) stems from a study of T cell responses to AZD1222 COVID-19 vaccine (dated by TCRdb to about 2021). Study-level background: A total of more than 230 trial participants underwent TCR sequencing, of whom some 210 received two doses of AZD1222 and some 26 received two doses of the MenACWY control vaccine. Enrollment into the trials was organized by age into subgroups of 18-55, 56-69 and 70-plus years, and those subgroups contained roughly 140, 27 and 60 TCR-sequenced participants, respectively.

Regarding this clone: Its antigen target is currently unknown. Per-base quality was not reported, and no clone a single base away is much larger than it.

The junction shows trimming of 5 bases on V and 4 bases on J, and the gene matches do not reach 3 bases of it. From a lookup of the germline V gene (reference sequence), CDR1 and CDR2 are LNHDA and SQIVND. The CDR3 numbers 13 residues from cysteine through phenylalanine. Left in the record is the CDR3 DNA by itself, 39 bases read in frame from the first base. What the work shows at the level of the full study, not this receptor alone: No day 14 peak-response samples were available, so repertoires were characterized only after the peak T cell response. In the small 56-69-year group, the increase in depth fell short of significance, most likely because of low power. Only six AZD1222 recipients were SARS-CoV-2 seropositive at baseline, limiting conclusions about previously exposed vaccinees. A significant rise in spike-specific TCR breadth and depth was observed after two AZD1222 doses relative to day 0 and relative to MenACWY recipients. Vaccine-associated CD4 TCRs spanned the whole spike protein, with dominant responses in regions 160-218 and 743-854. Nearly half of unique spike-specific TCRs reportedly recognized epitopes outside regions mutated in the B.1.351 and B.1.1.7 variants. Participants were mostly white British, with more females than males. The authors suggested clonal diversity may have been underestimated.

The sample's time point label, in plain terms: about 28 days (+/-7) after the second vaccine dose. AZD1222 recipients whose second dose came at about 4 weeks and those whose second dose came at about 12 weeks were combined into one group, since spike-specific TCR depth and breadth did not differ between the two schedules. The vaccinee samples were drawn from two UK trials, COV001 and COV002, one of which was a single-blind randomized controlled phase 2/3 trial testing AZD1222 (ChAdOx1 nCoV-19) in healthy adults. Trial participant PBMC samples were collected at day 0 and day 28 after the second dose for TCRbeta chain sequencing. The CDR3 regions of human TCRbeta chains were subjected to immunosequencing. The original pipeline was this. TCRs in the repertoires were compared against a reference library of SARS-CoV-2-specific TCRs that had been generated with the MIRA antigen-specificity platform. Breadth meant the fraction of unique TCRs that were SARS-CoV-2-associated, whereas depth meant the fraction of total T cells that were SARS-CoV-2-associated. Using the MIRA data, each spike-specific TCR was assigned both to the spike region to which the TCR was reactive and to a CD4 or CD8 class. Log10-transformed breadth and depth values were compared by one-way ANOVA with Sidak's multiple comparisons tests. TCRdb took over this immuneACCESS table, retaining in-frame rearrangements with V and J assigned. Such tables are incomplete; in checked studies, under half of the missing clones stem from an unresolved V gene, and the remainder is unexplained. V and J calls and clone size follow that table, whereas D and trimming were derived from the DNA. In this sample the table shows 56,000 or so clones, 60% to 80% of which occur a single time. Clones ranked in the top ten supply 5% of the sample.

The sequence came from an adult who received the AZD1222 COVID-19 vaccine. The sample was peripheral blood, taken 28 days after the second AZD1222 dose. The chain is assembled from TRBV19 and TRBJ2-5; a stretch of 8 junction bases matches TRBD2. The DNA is TGTGCCAGTAGTCCCCGGGAGGGAGAGACCCAGTACTTC. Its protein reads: CASSPREGETQYF.